This TCR beta chain was sequenced in a study of T cell responses to AZD1222 COVID-19 vaccine. Study background: Some second doses came at about 4 weeks and others at about 12 weeks; these were pooled. Study-wide results and caveats: In the spike-specific TCR repertoire, nearly half reportedly target unmutated variant regions. Spike-specific TCR depth and breadth grew after two AZD1222 doses. The sample set comprised mostly white British donors with more females, and clonal diversity was possibly underestimated.

Concerning this clone: The antigen is unknown.

Sequencing was performed with immunoSEQ multiplex PCR; in TCRdb, only in-frame clones are kept and a portion is missing. The sample gives about 140,000 clones, 92% of which show up once; around 2.5% is in the top ten. J lost 9 bases, V lost 2 bases, and 10 bases had no gene match. This CDR3 has 15 residues. CDR1 and CDR2 (germline): MNHEY, SVGAGI. Here the sequenced sample was peripheral blood, taken on day 0 of AZD1222 vaccination. The origin of this receptor is an adult in good health. The chain employs TRBV6-5 and TRBJ2-1, with 7 bases that match TRBD2. CDR3 amino acids: CASSYRRLAPAEQFF. In DNA, the CDR3 is TGTGCCAGCAGTTACCGAAGACTAGCTCCCGCTGAGCAGTTCTTC.